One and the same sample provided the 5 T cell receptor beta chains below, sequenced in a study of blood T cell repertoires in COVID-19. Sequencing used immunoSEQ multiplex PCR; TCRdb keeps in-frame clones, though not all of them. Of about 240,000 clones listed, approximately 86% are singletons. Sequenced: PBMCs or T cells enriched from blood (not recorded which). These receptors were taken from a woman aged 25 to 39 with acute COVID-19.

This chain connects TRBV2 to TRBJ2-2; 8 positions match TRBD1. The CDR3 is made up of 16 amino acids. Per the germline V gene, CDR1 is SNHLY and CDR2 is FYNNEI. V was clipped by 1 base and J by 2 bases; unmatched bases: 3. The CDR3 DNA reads TGTGCCAGCAGTGAAGTTCCAGGGGGCAACACCGGGGAGCTGTTTTTT. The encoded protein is CASSEVPGGNTGELFF.

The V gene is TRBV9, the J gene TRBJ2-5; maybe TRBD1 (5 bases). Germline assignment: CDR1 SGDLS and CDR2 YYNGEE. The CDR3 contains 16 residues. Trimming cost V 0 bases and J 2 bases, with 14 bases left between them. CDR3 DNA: TGTGCCAGCAGCGTAGCTCCGGCAGGGTGGCAAGAGACCCAGTACTTC. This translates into CASSVAPAGWQETQYF.

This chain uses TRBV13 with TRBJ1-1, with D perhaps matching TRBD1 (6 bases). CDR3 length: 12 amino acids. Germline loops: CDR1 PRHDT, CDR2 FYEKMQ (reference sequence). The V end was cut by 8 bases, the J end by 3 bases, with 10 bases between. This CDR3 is CASSPGDTEAFF. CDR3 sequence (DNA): TGTGCCAGCTCCCCAGGGGACACTGAAGCTTTCTTT.

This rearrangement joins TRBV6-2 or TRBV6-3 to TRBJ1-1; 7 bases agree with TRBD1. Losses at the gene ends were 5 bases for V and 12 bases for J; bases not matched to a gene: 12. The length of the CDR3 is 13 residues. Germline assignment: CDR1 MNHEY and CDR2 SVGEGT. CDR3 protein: CASSMTGYDWTFF. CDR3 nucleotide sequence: TGTGCCAGCAGTATGACAGGGTACGATTGGACTTTCTTT.

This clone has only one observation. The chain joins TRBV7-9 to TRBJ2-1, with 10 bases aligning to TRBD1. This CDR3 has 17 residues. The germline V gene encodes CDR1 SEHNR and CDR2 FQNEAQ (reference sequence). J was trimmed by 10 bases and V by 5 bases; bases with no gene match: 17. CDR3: CASSPQPVDRGRNEQFF. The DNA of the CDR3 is TGTGCCAGCAGCCCGCAACCAGTCGACAGGGGGCGAAACGAGCAGTTCTTC.